The present T cell receptor (beta chain) was sequenced within a study of beta chain features in type 1 diabetes. Across the study: The examined sorted cells totaled under 120 million across samples. Whole-study results and caveats: In every one of the four CD4+ subsets, TCRB CDR3s were moderately but significantly shorter in Type 1 diabetes patients. Among type 1 diabetes patients, VDJ junctions had fewer insertions and more deletions.

J lost 6 bases, V lost 5 bases, and 5 bases had no gene match. The CDR3 spans 13 residues. CDR1 is MNHEY and CDR2 is SVGAGI in the germline V gene. Every isolated RNA sample was fully reverse transcribed, so sequencing captured expressed TCRB transcripts. Only in-frame clones appear in the TCRdb table, and some are missing; sequencing was by immunoSEQ multiplex PCR. The sample records 680,000 or so clones, roughly 12% being singletons. CD45RO/CCR7/CD25/CD127/CD95/CD27 separated CD4+ naive, central memory, regulatory and stem cell-like memory cells by sorting. This clone was detected a few times. Its antigen is unknown.

Sequencing used naive CD4+ T cells from blood. The chain employs TRBV6-5 and TRBJ1-2, with 8 bases fitting TRBD1. The TCR sequence derives from a man between 18 and 35 years old with type 1 diabetes. The CDR3 protein is CASSRTGLNGYTF. The CDR3 region has the DNA TGTGCCAGCAGTAGGACAGGGCTTAATGGCTACACCTTC.